A selection of T cell receptor beta chains follows, all from one sample in a study of shared clonotypes between healthy human individuals. The data were produced by immunoSEQ multiplex PCR, yet TCRdb's version contains in-frame clones alone and is incomplete. This table has about half a million clones, 81% appearing once. The specimen sequenced was PBMCs. The receptors come from a middle-aged woman in good health. Some clones in this sample may be carry-over from other donors' samples. Each CDR3 is given with its conserved first and last residue. The order of the fields is V gene, J gene, CDR3 protein.

TRBV19	TRBJ2-3	CASNSGQGAGAGDADTQYF
TRBV15	TRBJ1-4	CATSRDWLFGGLFF
TRBV27	TRBJ1-1	CASSLTDPGDTEAFF
TRBV5-1	TRBJ2-3	CASSRGTSGTDTQYF
TRBV7-9	TRBJ2-1	CASSLQGYEQFF
TRBV7-3	TRBJ1-1	CASSFQGPNTEAFF
TRBV18	TRBJ2-3	CASSPPGRADTQYF
TRBV4-3	TRBJ1-4	CASSRSLSGATNEKLFF
TRBV5-1	TRBJ2-7	CASSLALGQGFYEQYF
TRBV28	TRBJ2-7	CASSTSSAFYEQYF
TRBV28	TRBJ1-2	CASTSDRGHGYTF
TRBV19	TRBJ2-5	CASTPPAQETQYF
TRBV6-1	TRBJ2-7	CASSVQVTYEQYF
TRBV6-5	TRBJ1-2	CASSYRPDSGGGYTF
TRBV30	TRBJ2-7	CAWSEGLQGPYEQYF
TRBV25-1	TRBJ1-1	CASSEGVANTEAFF
TRBV6-1	TRBJ1-1	CASLTRRNTEAFF
TRBV11-2	TRBJ2-7	CASSLATGDGYEQYF